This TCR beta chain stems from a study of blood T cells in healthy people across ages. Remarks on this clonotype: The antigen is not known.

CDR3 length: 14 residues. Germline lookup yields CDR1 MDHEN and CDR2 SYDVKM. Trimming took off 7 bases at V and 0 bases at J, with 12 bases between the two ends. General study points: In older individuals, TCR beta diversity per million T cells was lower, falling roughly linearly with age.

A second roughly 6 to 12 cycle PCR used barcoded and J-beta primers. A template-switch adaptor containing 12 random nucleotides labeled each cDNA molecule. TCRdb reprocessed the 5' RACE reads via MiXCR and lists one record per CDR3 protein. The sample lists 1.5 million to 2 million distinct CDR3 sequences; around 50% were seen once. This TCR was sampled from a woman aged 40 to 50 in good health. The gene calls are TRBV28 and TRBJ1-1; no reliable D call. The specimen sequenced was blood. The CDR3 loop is CASTRAALNTEAFF. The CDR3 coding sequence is TGTGCCAGCACCCGTGCGGCCCTGAACACTGAAGCTTTCTTT.